The next 23 T cell receptor beta chains were all read from a single sample in a study of blood T cells in healthy people across ages. The authors ran a second PCR of about 6 to 11 cycles using a sample-barcoded 5' primer and a J-beta primer mix. A single record per CDR3 protein comes from TCRdb applying MiXCR to the 5' RACE reads. The table shows 710,000 or so distinct CDR3 sequences, with over 20% occurring only once. The sample comprised blood. The receptor source for this set is a man aged 65 to 79 in good health.

The V and J genes are TRBV7-2 and TRBJ1-2, with D possibly being TRBD1 (6 bases). The germline V and J ends were trimmed by 3 bases and 0 bases, with 11 bases remaining between them. In germline, CDR1 is SGHTA, CDR2 FQGNSA. This CDR3 is 15 amino acids long. The CDR3 nucleotides are TGTGCCAGCAGCTTCCGGACAGATTCTAACTATGGCTACACCTTC. It yields the protein CASSFRTDSNYGYTF.

This clonotype was seen only a few times. The genes are TRBV20-1 and TRBJ1-1, with TRBD1 as a possible D gene (6 bases). The germline V and J ends were trimmed by 6 bases and 3 bases, with 14 bases remaining between them. The CDR3 totals 13 residues. The germline V gene has CDR1 DFQATT and CDR2 SNEGSKA (reference sequence). CDR3 DNA sequence: TGCAGTGCACCCCGGGGGCCGGACACTGAAGCTTTCTTT. Encoded protein: CSAPRGPDTEAFF.

The V call is TRBV7-6, the J call TRBJ2-7, with a tentative D call TRBD2 (5 bases). V dropped 5 bases and J dropped 6 bases, with 14 bases sitting between them. This CDR3 is 13 amino acids long. Germline V gene sequence: CDR1 SGHVS, CDR2 FNYEAQ. This CDR3 reads CASSPVRVSEQYF. For the CDR3, the DNA is TGTGCCAGCAGCCCCGTGAGGGTCTCCGAGCAGTACTTC.

This sequence joins TRBV4-2 and TRBJ2-5; the match to TRBD2 covers 8 bases. The closer fit of TRBJ2-1 to the DNA end suggests the J call may be wrong. Germline assignment: CDR1 LGHNA and CDR2 YNFKEQ. The CDR3 loop spans 16 amino acids. The CDR3 DNA reads as TGTGCCAGCAGCCAAGTGGGGCTAGCGGGCAACAATGAGCAGTTCTTC. Its protein product is CASSQVGLAGNNEQFF.

V gene TRBV27 combines with J gene TRBJ2-6, with 7 bases matching TRBD1. V lost 2 bases to trimming and J lost 2 bases; unmatched junction nucleotides: 9. The CDR3 totals 18 residues. The germline CDR1 and CDR2 sequences are MNHEY and SMNVEV (reference sequence). The CDR3 reads CASSLQRTDRAGANVLTF. In DNA form, the CDR3 reads TGTGCCAGCAGTTTACAACGTACTGACAGGGCTGGGGCCAACGTCCTGACTTTC.

Many counts were recorded for this clonotype. The J gene is TRBJ1-2, the V gene TRBV20-1; 8 bases fit TRBD1. Germline trimming cut 5 bases from V and 5 bases from J; bases unmatched to any gene: 7. The germline CDR1 and CDR2 sequences are DFQATT and SNEGSKA (reference sequence). This CDR3 has 13 amino acids. The CDR3 loop reads CSASGQERYGYTF. The CDR3 DNA is TGCAGTGCTTCGGGACAGGAGAGATATGGCTACACCTTC.

This clonotype came up many times. The chain uses TRBV13 and TRBJ1-4; no clear D. The V and J ends lost 5 bases and 4 bases respectively, with 14 bases between them. The CDR3 covers 15 residues. From germline, CDR1 is PRHDT and CDR2 FYEKMQ (reference sequence). Here the CDR3 DNA reads TGTGCCAGCAGCCCACGCGCATCTTATAATGAAAAACTGTTTTTT. Protein sequence: CASSPRASYNEKLFF. The full variable domain, with the rest looked up from reference TRBV13 and TRBJ1-4, is AAGVIQSPRHLIKEKRETATLKCYPIPRHDTVYWYQQGPGQDPQFLISFYEKMQSDKGSIPDRFSAQQFSDYHSELNMSSLELGDSALYFCASSPRASYNEKLFFGSGTQLSVL.

The V and J genes are TRBV6-1 and TRBJ2-4; 8 bases are shared with TRBD2. J lost 3 bases, V lost 5 bases, and 18 bases had no gene match. Germline CDR1 reads MNHNS; CDR2 reads SASEGT. CDR3 length equals 19 residues. The CDR3 coding sequence is TGTGCCAGCAGTCCCCGAATCTTCTCCACAGCGGGAGTCAAAAACATTCAGTACTTC. Translated: CASSPRIFSTAGVKNIQYF.

This clonotype has only a few counts. At one boundary the junction diverges from the germline segment, which might be a read error. The chain joins TRBV14 to TRBJ2-7; unclear D gene. The CDR3 has 15 residues. Germline lookup yields CDR1 SGHDN and CDR2 FVKESK. DNA for the CDR3: TGTGCCAGTAGCCAAACCAGCACAAACTCCTACGAGCAGTACTTC. Residues: CASSQTSTNSYEQYF.

The chain carries TRBV3-1 and TRBJ1-2, with TRBD1 as a possible D gene (5 bases). The length of the CDR3 is 14 residues. Trimming left V 4 bases short and J 7 bases short, with 16 bases between. CDR1 and CDR2 from the germline V gene are LGHDT and YNNKEL (reference sequence). CDR3: CASSPGGSTGGYTF. CDR3 in DNA: TGTGCCAGCAGCCCCGGGGGGAGCACCGGTGGCTACACCTTC.

This chain links TRBV5-1 with TRBJ2-3; 10 bases match TRBD2. This CDR3 spans 16 amino acids. V gave up 1 base and J gave up 1 base; unmatched junction bases: 3. Germline lookup yields CDR1 SGHRS and CDR2 YFSETQ. The CDR3 protein is CASSLYGTSGTDTQYF. Here the CDR3 DNA reads TGCGCCAGCAGCTTGTACGGGACTAGCGGCACAGATACGCAGTATTTT. The complete variable domain, with remaining parts taken from reference TRBV5-1 and TRBJ2-3, reads KAGVTQTPRYLIKTRGQQVTLSCSPISGHRSVSWYQQTPGQGLQFLFEYFSETQRNKGNFPGRFSGRQFSNSRSEMNVSTLELGDSALYLCASSLYGTSGTDTQYFGPGTRLTVL.

V usage is TRBV5-1 and J usage is TRBJ2-7; 7 bases agree with TRBD1. From germline, CDR1 is SGHRS and CDR2 YFSETQ. J lost 2 bases, V lost 3 bases, and 11 bases had no gene match. CDR3 length equals 16 residues. In nucleotides, the CDR3 is TGCGCCAGCAGCTCCCCGATGGGACAGAGCCCCTACGAGCAGTACTTC. Protein: CASSSPMGQSPYEQYF. The full variable domain, its missing parts supplied by reference TRBV5-1 and TRBJ2-7, is KAGVTQTPRYLIKTRGQQVTLSCSPISGHRSVSWYQQTPGQGLQFLFEYFSETQRNKGNFPGRFSGRQFSNSRSEMNVSTLELGDSALYLCASSSPMGQSPYEQYFGPGTRLTVT.

In the case of this clonotype: The germline gene is not matched at one end of the junction; a read error may be the cause. The genes are TRBV5-1 and TRBJ2-5; D may correspond to TRBD1 or TRBD2 (6 bases each). CDR3 length equals 15 residues. CDR1 is SGHRS, CDR2 YFSETQ, per germline. The CDR3 here is CPSSFYGGTYETQYF. Here the CDR3 DNA reads TGCCCCAGCAGCTTTTACGGAGGGACATACGAGACCCAGTACTTC. Filled out from reference TRBV5-1 and TRBJ2-5, the complete variable domain reads KAGVTQTPRYLIKTRGQQVTLSCSPISGHRSVSWYQQTPGQGLQFLFEYFSETQRNKGNFPGRFSGRQFSNSRSEMNVSTLELGDSALYLCPSSFYGGTYETQYFGPGTRLLVL.

This clonotype has just a few counts. At one of its ends the junction is not consistent with the germline gene, which may arise from a read error. The gene calls are TRBV7-2 and TRBJ1-6; 7 bases match TRBD1. The CDR3 spans 15 residues. Per germline, CDR1 SGHTA and CDR2 FQGNSA. Written as DNA, the CDR3 is TGTGTCAGCAGCTTAGGGCAGGGGGGTAATTCACCCCTCCACTTT. Amino acids: CVSSLGQGGNSPLHF.

V usage is TRBV6-5 and J usage is TRBJ1-3, with a weak D call TRBD1 (6 bases). This CDR3 is 17 amino acids long. V lost 4 bases to trimming and J lost 0 bases, with 16 bases between them. CDR1 and CDR2 (germline): MNHEY, SVGAGI. CDR3 coding DNA: TGTGCCAGCAGTTGGGGACCGGACAGATTCTCTGGAAACACCATATATTTT. Its protein product is CASSWGPDRFSGNTIYF.

The chain carries TRBV6-1 and TRBJ1-1; D possibly corresponds to TRBD1 (6 bases). Germline CDR1 reads MNHNS; CDR2 reads SASEGT. V lost 4 bases, J lost 5 bases, and 17 bases lay in between. The CDR3 consists of 15 residues. CDR3 nucleotides: TGTGCCAGCAGTGGGGGAAGGGGGAGAGGGACTGAAGCTTTCTTT. This encodes CASSGGRGRGTEAFF.

The J gene is TRBJ1-2, the V gene TRBV20-1, with no clear D. Trimming removed 6 bases from V and 7 bases from J, with 15 bases in between. The CDR3 consists of 12 residues. Germline V gene data show CDR1 as DFQATT and CDR2 as SNEGSKA (reference sequence). CDR3 DNA sequence: TGCAGTGCCACCGACTCCCAAAGTGGCTACACCTTC. Its translation is CSATDSQSGYTF.

This clonotype showed up just a few times. The chain joins TRBV12-5 to TRBJ2-1; D assignment may be TRBD1 or TRBD2 (5 bases each). The CDR3 has 14 amino acids. The germline V gene encodes CDR1 LGHNT and CDR2 FRNRAP. Trimming took 8 bases from V and 5 from J, leaving 16 bases between them. The CDR3 reads CASTPGQPHNEQFF. The CDR3 DNA reads as TGTGCTAGTACTCCGGGGCAGCCTCACAATGAGCAGTTCTTC.

This chain joins TRBV3-1 and TRBJ2-2, with 7 bases lining up with TRBD2. V was pared by 2 bases and J by 7 bases, with 7 bases of the junction left unmatched. The CDR3 consists of 15 residues. Per germline, CDR1 LGHDT and CDR2 YNNKEL (reference sequence). This CDR3 is CASSQLRRGSGELFF. In DNA, the CDR3 is TGTGCCAGCAGCCAACTGAGGCGGGGGAGCGGGGAGCTGTTTTTT.

This sequence joins TRBV28 and TRBJ2-3, with 10 nucleotides matching TRBD2. The junction had 6 bases not matched to a gene; V was cut back by 6 bases and J by 3 bases. The CDR3 length is 15 residues. Germline assignment: CDR1 MDHEN and CDR2 SYDVKM. The CDR3 sequence is CASSPSGGQTDTQYF. The CDR3 DNA is TGTGCCAGCAGCCCTAGCGGGGGTCAAACAGATACGCAGTATTTT.

The rearrangement links TRBV7-6 to TRBJ2-7, with D possibly TRBD2 on 5 matching bases. The germline V and J ends were trimmed by 0 bases and 3 bases, with 9 bases remaining between them. The CDR3 has 14 residues. CDR1 and CDR2 (germline): SGHVS, FNYEAQ. The CDR3 here is CASSLASGYYEQYF. The CDR3 DNA reads TGTGCCAGCAGCTTAGCGAGCGGCTACTACGAGCAGTACTTC. Drawing the rest from reference TRBV7-6 and TRBJ2-7, the complete variable domain is GAGVSQSPRYKVTKRGQDVALRCDPISGHVSLYWYRQALGQGPEFLTYFNYEAQQDKSGLPNDRFSAERPEGSISTLTIQRTEQRDSAMYRCASSLASGYYEQYFGPGTRLTVT.

This clonotype showed up just a few times. V and J are TRBV12-3 or TRBV12-4 and TRBJ2-1; TRBD2 aligns across 10 bases. The CDR3 is made up of 15 amino acids. With 3 bases clipped from V and 9 bases from J, the junction kept 8 bases outside the gene matches. For the CDR3, the DNA is TGTGCCAGCAGTTTGAGGCTAGCGGGAGATAGTGAGCAGTTCTTC. It yields the protein CASSLRLAGDSEQFF.

The chain is built from TRBV5-1 and TRBJ2-1; the D gene is possibly TRBD2 (6 bases). V was cut by 4 bases and J by 10 bases, with 12 bases left in between. The CDR3 has 12 residues. Germline V gives CDR1 SGHRS, CDR2 YFSETQ. CDR3 sequence (DNA): TGCGCCAGCAGCCAGACTAGTCGCGAGCAGTTCTTC. The encoded protein is CASSQTSREQFF.